A selection of T cell receptor beta chains follows, all from one sample in a study of beta chain features in type 1 diabetes. TCRdb's copy holds only in-frame clones and misses some; the assay was immunoSEQ multiplex PCR. The profile covers around 140,000 clones, with approximately 13% appearing a single time and about 1.3% taken by the ten largest. Sequencing was done on a sample of central memory CD4+ T cells from blood. The receptors here all came from a man younger than 30 with type 1 diabetes. The CDR3 runs from the conserved cysteine through the conserved F or W. D genes are given only for firm matches. Rows give clone size only sometimes, using once, few, many, or a class for an expanded clone.

D	size	V	J	DNA	CDR3
.	few	TRBV11-3	TRBJ2-2	TGTGCCAGCAGCTTAGGCCCCTCACCCGGGAACACCGGGGAGCTGTTTTTT	CASSLGPSPGNTGELFF
.	.	TRBV29-1	TRBJ1-5	TGCAGCGTTGTTTGGGAGGGGTATAGCAATCAGCCCCAGCATTTT	CSVVWEGYSNQPQHF
.	.	TRBV5-1	TRBJ2-2	TGCGCCAGCAGCTTGCCACAGTATCCCACCGGGGAGCTGTTTTTT	CASSLPQYPTGELFF
.	.	TRBV9	TRBJ1-1	TGTGCCAGCAGCCCGGGATGGGGAACTGAAGCTTTCTTT	CASSPGWGTEAFF
.	.	TRBV7-9	TRBJ1-2	TGTGCCAGCAGCTCAGGGAGTGGCTACACCTTC	CASSSGSGYTF
.	.	TRBV29-1	TRBJ1-2	TGCAGCGTTGTGACCGGCGGTGGCTACACCTTC	CSVVTGGGYTF
.	few	TRBV18	TRBJ1-2	TGTGCCAGCTCACCAGACGGGAACGGTTATGGCTACACCTTC	CASSPDGNGYGYTF
.	.	TRBV28	TRBJ2-5	TGTGCCAGCAAAATCGGAGGCTTCCAAGAGACCCAGTACTTC	CASKIGGFQETQYF
.	many	TRBV7-9	TRBJ1-6	TGTGCCAGCACCGGCCCAGCGAATTCACCCCTCCACTTT	CASTGPANSPLHF
.	few	TRBV27	TRBJ2-3	TGTGCCAGCAGTAGGGGCTTTGACACAGATACGCAGTATTTT	CASSRGFDTDTQYF
.	few	TRBV19	TRBJ2-5	TGTGCCAGTAGGAGGGGCCCAGAGACCCAGTACTTC	CASRRGPETQYF
.	.	TRBV7-3	TRBJ1-1	TGTGCCAGCAGCGACCAGACGAACACTGAAGCTTTCTTT	CASSDQTNTEAFF
TRBD1	few	TRBV7-2	TRBJ2-1	TGTGCCAGCAGCCTCGACAGGGATAAGCAGTTCTTC	CASSLDRDKQFF
TRBD1	.	TRBV2	TRBJ2-7	TGTGCCAGTACGGGACAGGGCGACGAGCAGTACTTC	CASTGQGDEQYF
.	few	TRBV7-9	TRBJ1-4	TGTGCCAGCAGCGAGATTAGTGGATTCAATGAAAAACTGTTTTTT	CASSEISGFNEKLFF
TRBD1	.	TRBV7-8	TRBJ2-7	TGTGCCAGCAGCTCCACTGGGACAGCCTCTCCCTACGAGCAGTACTTC	CASSSTGTASPYEQYF
TRBD1	few	TRBV29-1	TRBJ1-1	TGCAGCGTTAAAACATCCGGGACAGGATTCGGGGCTTTCTTT	CSVKTSGTGFGAFF
.	.	TRBV7-9	TRBJ2-6	TGTGCCAGCAGCTTTTACTCTGGGGCCAACGTCCTGACTTTC	CASSFYSGANVLTF
TRBD1	few	TRBV4-1	TRBJ2-5	TGCGCCAGCAGCCCCCTAGGACAGGGTTCGGAGACCCAGTACTTC	CASSPLGQGSETQYF
.	few	TRBV2	TRBJ1-2	TGTGCCGGAGGGGCAGTCTATGGCTACACCTTC	CAGGAVYGYTF
TRBD2	few	TRBV5-6	TRBJ2-1	TGTGCCAGCAGCTGGGGACTAGCGGGGTCCAATGAGCAGTTCTTC	CASSWGLAGSNEQFF
.	.	TRBV2	TRBJ2-1	TGTGCCAGCAGTGAACAGGGGCGGAACAATGAGCAGTTCTTC	CASSEQGRNNEQFF
.	.	TRBV28	TRBJ2-7	TGTGCCAGCAGTCCCTCCGACAGGAGTTCCTACGAGCAGTACTTC	CASSPSDRSSYEQYF
.	few	TRBV2	TRBJ2-1	TGTGCCAGCAAGGACTACTCTGAGCAGTTCTTC	CASKDYSEQFF
.	.	TRBV29-1	TRBJ1-1	TGCAGCGTTGGCGGGACCATGAACACTGAAGCTTTCTTT	CSVGGTMNTEAFF
TRBD2	.	TRBV7-9	TRBJ2-2	TGTGCCAGCAGCTTAGGACTAGCGGGGACAATCTCCGAAGGCGGGGAGCTGTTTTTT	CASSLGLAGTISEGGELFF
.	.	TRBV5-1	TRBJ1-1	TGCGCCAGCAGCTTGGGGCCGACAGCCATGAACACTGAAGCTTTCTTT	CASSLGPTAMNTEAFF
TRBD1	few	TRBV28	TRBJ1-2	TGTGCCAGCAGTTCGACAGGGTATGGCTACACCTTC	CASSSTGYGYTF